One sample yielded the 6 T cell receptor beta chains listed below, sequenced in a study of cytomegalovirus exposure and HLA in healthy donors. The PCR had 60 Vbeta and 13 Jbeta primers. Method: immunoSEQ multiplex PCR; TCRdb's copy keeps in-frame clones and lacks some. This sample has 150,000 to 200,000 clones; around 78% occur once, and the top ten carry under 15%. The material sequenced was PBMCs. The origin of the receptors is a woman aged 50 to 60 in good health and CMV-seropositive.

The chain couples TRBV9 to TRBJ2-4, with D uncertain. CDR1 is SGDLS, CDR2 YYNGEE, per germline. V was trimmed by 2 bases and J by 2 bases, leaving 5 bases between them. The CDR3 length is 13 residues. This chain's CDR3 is CASSVTPKNIQYF. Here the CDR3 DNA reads TGTGCCAGCAGCGTTACACCCAAAAACATTCAGTACTTC.

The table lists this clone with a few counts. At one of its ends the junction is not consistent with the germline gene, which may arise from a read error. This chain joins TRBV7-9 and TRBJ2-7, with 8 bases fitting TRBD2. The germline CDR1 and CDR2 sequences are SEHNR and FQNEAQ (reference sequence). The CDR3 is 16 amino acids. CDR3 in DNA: TGTTCCAGCAGCTTAGCGGGGAGGGGCCGGACCTACGAGCAGTACTTC. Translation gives CSSSLAGRGRTYEQYF. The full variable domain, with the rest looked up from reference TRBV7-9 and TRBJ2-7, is DTGVSQNPRHKITKRGQNVTFRCDPISEHNRLYWYRQTLGQGPEFLTYFQNEAQLEKSRLLSDRFSAERPKGSFSTLEIQRTEQGDSAMYLCSSSLAGRGRTYEQYFGPGTRLTVT.

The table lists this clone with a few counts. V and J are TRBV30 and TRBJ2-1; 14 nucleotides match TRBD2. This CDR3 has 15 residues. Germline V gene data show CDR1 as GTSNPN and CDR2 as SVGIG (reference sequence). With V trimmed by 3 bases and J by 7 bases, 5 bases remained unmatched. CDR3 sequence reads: CAWRTSGGVTNEQFF. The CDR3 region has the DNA TGTGCCTGGAGGACTAGCGGGGGGGTAACGAATGAGCAGTTCTTC.

The CDR3 is CASTSRQSYEQYF. The CDR3 DNA reads TGTGCCAGCACCTCAAGACAGTCCTACGAGCAGTACTTC. V gene TRBV11-2 combines with J gene TRBJ2-7, with D possibly TRBD1 on 5 matching bases. The CDR3 runs 13 residues. V was pared by 7 bases and J by 1 base, with 11 bases between. Germline V gene lookup returns CDR1 SGHAT and CDR2 FQNNGV.

This CDR3 is CASSELRSANYGYTF. CDR3 bases: TGCGCCAGCAGTGAGTTACGGTCCGCTAACTATGGCTACACCTTC. This chain links TRBV10-2 with TRBJ1-2; D is uncertain. The CDR3 extends over 15 amino acids. Trimming left V 1 base short and J 0 bases short, with 9 bases between. Germline loops: CDR1 WSHSY, CDR2 SAAADI.

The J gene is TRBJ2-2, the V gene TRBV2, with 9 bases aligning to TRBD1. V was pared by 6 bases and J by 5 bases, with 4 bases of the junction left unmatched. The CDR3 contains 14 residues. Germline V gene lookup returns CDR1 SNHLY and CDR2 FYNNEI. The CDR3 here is CASRGQGKTGELFF. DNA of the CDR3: TGTGCCAGCAGGGGACAGGGAAAAACCGGGGAGCTGTTTTTT.